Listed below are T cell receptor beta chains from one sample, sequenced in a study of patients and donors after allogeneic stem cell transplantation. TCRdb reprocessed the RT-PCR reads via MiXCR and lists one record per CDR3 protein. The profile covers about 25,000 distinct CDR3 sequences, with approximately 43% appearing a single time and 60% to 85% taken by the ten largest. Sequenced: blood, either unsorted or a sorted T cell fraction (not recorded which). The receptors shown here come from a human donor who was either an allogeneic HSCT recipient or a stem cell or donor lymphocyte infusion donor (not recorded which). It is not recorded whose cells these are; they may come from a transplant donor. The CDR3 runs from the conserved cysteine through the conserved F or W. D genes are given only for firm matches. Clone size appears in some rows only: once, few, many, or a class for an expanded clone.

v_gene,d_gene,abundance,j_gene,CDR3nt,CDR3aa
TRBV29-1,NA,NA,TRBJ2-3,TGCAGCGTTGTTAGTACAGACCGAAGCACAGATACGCAGTATTTT,CSVVSTDRSTDTQYF
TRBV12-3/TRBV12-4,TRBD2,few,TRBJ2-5,TGTGCCAGCAGTCGACTAGCGCCGTACCAAGAGACCCAGTACTTC,CASSRLAPYQETQYF
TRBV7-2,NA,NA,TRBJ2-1,TGTGCCAGCAGCCCCCCTCGTAATGAGCAGTTCTTC,CASSPPRNEQFF
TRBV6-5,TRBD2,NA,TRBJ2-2,TGTGCCAGCAGTTACGCGGGGGGACCCACCGGGGAGCTGTTTTTT,CASSYAGGPTGELFF
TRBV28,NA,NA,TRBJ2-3,TGTGCCAGCAGTTTATTGGCTGATACGCAGTATTTT,CASSLLADTQYF
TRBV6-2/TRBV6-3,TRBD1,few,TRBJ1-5,TGTGCCAGCAGGAAAGCAGGGGGCGGTGGCAATCAGCCCCAGCATTTT,CASRKAGGGGNQPQHF
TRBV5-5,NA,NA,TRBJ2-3,TGTGCCAGCAGCTTGGTACCGGGGACTCTCACAGATACGCAGTATTTT,CASSLVPGTLTDTQYF
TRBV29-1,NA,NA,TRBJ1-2,TGCAGCGTTGAATATTCAGATAACTATGGCTACACCTTC,CSVEYSDNYGYTF
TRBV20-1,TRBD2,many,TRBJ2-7,TGCAGTGCGAATCTTATAGCGGGAGGCTACGAGCAGTACTTC,CSANLIAGGYEQYF
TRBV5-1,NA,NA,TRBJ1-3,TGCGCCAGCAGCTTGGTCTCAGGAGCCCCCTCTGGAAACACCATATATTTT,CASSLVSGAPSGNTIYF
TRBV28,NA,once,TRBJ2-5,TGTGCCAGCAGCCCTGCCTCACGGACCCAGTACTTC,CASSPASRTQYF
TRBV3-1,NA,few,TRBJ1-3,TGTGCCAGCAGCTACCTAGGACCGAGCTCTGGAAACACCATATATTTT,CASSYLGPSSGNTIYF
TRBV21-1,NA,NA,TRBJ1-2,TGTGCCAGCAGCAGTACAGGGGTTTCAGGCTACACCTTC,CASSSTGVSGYTF
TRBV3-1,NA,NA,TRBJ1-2,TGTGCCAGCAGCTTCAGGCCCGGGGGCTATGGCTACACCTTC,CASSFRPGGYGYTF
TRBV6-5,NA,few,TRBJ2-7,TGTGCCAGCAGTCCAGGTTCCTCCTACGAGCAGTACTTC,CASSPGSSYEQYF
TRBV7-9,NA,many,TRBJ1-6,TGTGCCAGCAGCGTGAACATGGTCGGTAATTCACCCCTCCACTTT,CASSVNMVGNSPLHF
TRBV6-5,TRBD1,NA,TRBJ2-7,TGTGCCAGCAGTTACTCCCGGACAGGGTACCACGAGCAGTACTTC,CASSYSRTGYHEQYF
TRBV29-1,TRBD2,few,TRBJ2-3,TGCAGCGCTGCGACTAGCGGGGAGCATGGTACGCAGTATTTT,CSAATSGEHGTQYF
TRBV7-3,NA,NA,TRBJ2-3,TGTGCCAGCAGCTCTAGGAACAAAGATACGCAGTATTTT,CASSSRNKDTQYF
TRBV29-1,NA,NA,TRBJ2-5,TGCAGCGTGGGACATTTGTACCAAGAGACCCAGTACTTC,CSVGHLYQETQYF
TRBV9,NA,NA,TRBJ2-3,TGTGCCAGCAGCCCTAGACCCACAGGCGCAGATACGCAGTATTTT,CASSPRPTGADTQYF
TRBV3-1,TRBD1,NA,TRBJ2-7,TGTGCCAGCAGCCTAAGGGGACAGATCTACGAGCAGTACTTC,CASSLRGQIYEQYF
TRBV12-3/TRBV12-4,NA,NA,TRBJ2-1,TGTGCCAGCAGTTTGATAGGCAACAATGAGCAGTTCTTC,CASSLIGNNEQFF
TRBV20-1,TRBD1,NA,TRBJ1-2,TGCAGTGCTAGAGAGATAGACAGGGGATGGGATGGCTACACCTTC,CSAREIDRGWDGYTF